One and the same sample provided the 12 T cell receptor beta chains below, sequenced in a study of blood T cell repertoires in COVID-19. Using immunoSEQ multiplex PCR, the repertoire was profiled, and TCRdb retains in-frame clones only, with some absent. This sample has tens of thousands of clones, with around 83% found just once. Sample: peripheral blood. The receptors originated from a woman aged 80 or over with acute or convalescent COVID-19.

The chain links TRBV16 to TRBJ2-5, with 8 nucleotides matching TRBD1. J gave up 3 bases and V 4 bases, and 1 base lay outside the gene matches. Germline V CDR1 and CDR2: KGHSY, FQNENV. CDR3 size: 13 residues. DNA of the CDR3: TGTGCCAGCAGCCCGGGACAGGAAGAGACCCAGTACTTC. This gives the protein CASSPGQEETQYF.

The gene calls are TRBV19 and TRBJ1-6; TRBD1 agrees at 12 bases. The V and J ends lost 7 bases and 8 bases, in that order; junction bases with no gene match: 6. The CDR3 runs 15 residues. In germline, CDR1 is LNHDA, CDR2 SQIVND (reference sequence). The CDR3, as DNA: TGTGCCAGTACCCAAGGGACAGGGGGCTATTCACCCCTCCACTTT. Translating it yields CASTQGTGGYSPLHF.

This chain uses TRBV11-2 with TRBJ2-7; D is possibly TRBD2 (5 bases). Germline loops: CDR1 SGHAT, CDR2 FQNNGV. The CDR3 has 13 residues. The ends were cut back, 5 bases at V and 7 bases at J, with 15 bases in the middle. This chain's CDR3 is CASSPGSEREQYF. The CDR3 coding sequence is TGTGCCAGCAGCCCGGGGTCCGAACGGGAGCAGTACTTC.

The chain couples TRBV5-1 to TRBJ2-1; D unresolved. Germline lookup yields CDR1 SGHRS and CDR2 YFSETQ. The CDR3 runs 16 residues. Trimming pared 2 bases from V and 0 bases from J, leaving 12 bases between. This CDR3 reads CASSFSTAYSYNEQFF. In nucleotides, the CDR3 is TGCGCCAGCAGCTTCTCCACAGCTTACTCCTACAATGAGCAGTTCTTC.

This clone occurred a few times. The chain is built from TRBV7-8 and TRBJ1-6; TRBD1 matches at 7 bases. Germline CDR1 reads SGHVS; CDR2 reads FQNEAQ. The CDR3 length is 14 residues. Losses at the gene ends were 3 bases for V and 11 bases for J; bases not matched to a gene: 7. The CDR3 protein is CASSFDRVGAPLHF. Written as DNA, the CDR3 is TGTGCCAGCAGCTTCGACAGGGTAGGGGCACCCCTCCACTTT. Full variable domain (remainder filled in from reference TRBV7-8 and TRBJ1-6): GAGVSQSPRYKVAKRGQDVALRCDPISGHVSLFWYQQALGQGPEFLTYFQNEAQLDKSGLPSDRFFAERPEGSVSTLKIQRTQQEDSAVYLCASSFDRVGAPLHFGNGTRLTVT.

This clone was seen just once. The chain employs TRBV6-1 and TRBJ2-7; possible D gene TRBD2, 5 bases. This CDR3 is built from 14 residues. V was clipped by 1 base and J by 3 bases, with 10 bases between them. Germline V gives CDR1 MNHNS, CDR2 SASEGT. The CDR3 DNA sequence: TGTGCCAGCAGTGAAGGGGGAGCCTACTACGAGCAGTACTTC. Translating gives CASSEGGAYYEQYF.

This clone was observed once. The genes are TRBV7-2 and TRBJ2-7; 10 bases agree with TRBD2. The V segment lost 0 bases and the J segment 8 bases; nucleotides outside the gene matches: 7. The germline V gene has CDR1 SGHTA and CDR2 FQGNSA. The CDR3 extends over 15 amino acids. The CDR3 DNA follows: TGTGCCAGCAGCTTAGCGGGGACTAGCGTAAACCAGCAGTACTTC. This encodes CASSLAGTSVNQQYF.

V gene TRBV2 combines with J gene TRBJ2-7; D is possibly TRBD1 (6 bases). Trimming cost V 6 bases and J 2 bases, with 11 bases left between them. This CDR3 contains 13 residues. Germline V gene sequence: CDR1 SNHLY, CDR2 FYNNEI. Here the CDR3 reads CASRRDTTYEQYF. The CDR3 region has the DNA TGTGCCAGCAGGAGGGACACAACCTACGAGCAGTACTTC.

The gene calls are TRBV4-2 and TRBJ2-5, with 8 bases aligning to TRBD2. The closer fit of TRBJ2-7 to the DNA end suggests the J call may be wrong. The CDR3 spans 17 residues. The germline gives CDR1 LGHNA, CDR2 YNFKEQ. As DNA, the CDR3 is TGTGCCAGCAGCCAACAACACGGAACTAGCGGAAATTACGAGCAGTACTTC. Translated, it gives CASSQQHGTSGNYEQYF.

V gene TRBV2 combines with J gene TRBJ2-5, with 9 positions matching TRBD2. The CDR3 covers 16 residues. The germline V gene encodes CDR1 SNHLY and CDR2 FYNNEI. With V trimmed by 4 bases and J by 2 bases, 8 bases remained unmatched. The CDR3 loop reads CASSALTSGSQETQYF. CDR3 DNA sequence: TGTGCCAGCAGTGCCTTGACTAGCGGTTCTCAAGAGACCCAGTACTTC. Drawing the rest from reference TRBV2 and TRBJ2-5, the complete variable domain is EPEVTQTPSHQVTQMGQEVILRCVPISNHLYFYWYRQILGQKVEFLVSFYNNEISEKSEIFDDQFSVERPDGSNFTLKIRSTKLEDSAMYFCASSALTSGSQETQYFGPGTRLLVL.

To note about this clone: Compared with germline, one end of the junction differs, possibly owing to a read error. Other DNA sequences in this sample translate to the same CDR3. CDR3 loop: CAISGQGANTEAFF. CDR3 coding DNA: TGCGCCATCAGTGGACAGGGGGCGAACACTGAAGCTTTCTTT. The V and J genes are TRBV10-3 and TRBJ1-1; 11 nucleotides align to TRBD1. The CDR3 totals 14 residues. The germline gives CDR1 ENHRY, CDR2 SYGVKD.

The chain recombines TRBV27 with TRBJ2-7; D is unclear. Per the germline V gene, CDR1 is MNHEY and CDR2 is SMNVEV (reference sequence). This CDR3 has 13 amino acids. V was pared by 6 bases and J by 0 bases, with 9 bases between. CDR3 nucleotide sequence: TGTGCCAGCAGCTTTACGAGCTCCTACGAGCAGTACTTC. As protein: CASSFTSSYEQYF.